These T cell receptor beta chains were read from a single sample in a study of cytomegalovirus exposure and HLA in healthy donors. Some clones are missing from TCRdb's copy, which holds only in-frame ones; the method was immunoSEQ multiplex PCR. This sample has roughly 130,000 clones, with roughly 77% found just once. What was sequenced was PBMCs. The source is a man between 25 and 39 years old in good health and CMV-seronegative. CDR3s include the opening cysteine and the closing phenylalanine or tryptophan. D genes are given only for firm matches. The size field is filled for only some rows; it gives once, few, many or a size class.

v_gene,j_gene,abundance,d_gene,CDR3nt,CDR3aa
TRBV10-1,TRBJ2-2,-,-,TGCGCCAGCAGTGTCGCAGGGGAGAGGACCGGGGAGCTGTTTTTT,CASSVAGERTGELFF
TRBV10-3,TRBJ1-3,-,TRBD1,TGTGCCATCAGTGAGACCGGGGACAGCCGCTCTGGAAACACCATATATTTT,CAISETGDSRSGNTIYF
TRBV27,TRBJ2-1,-,-,TGTGCCAGCAGTTCCTCAGCGGTATCCTCCTACAATGAGCAGTTCTTC,CASSSSAVSSYNEQFF
TRBV28,TRBJ2-1,once,-,TGTGCCAGCAGTCTTCACAATGAGCAGTTCTTC,CASSLHNEQFF
TRBV2,TRBJ1-4,-,-,TGTGCCAGCTGGACGGGGACAACTAATGAAAAACTGTTTTTT,CASWTGTTNEKLFF
TRBV29-1,TRBJ2-7,-,TRBD1,TGCAGCGCTAGAACAGGGGGCTGGTACGAGCAGTACTTC,CSARTGGWYEQYF
TRBV28,TRBJ2-7,once,TRBD2,TGTGCCAGCAGTGCGTATAGCGGGGGTTCCTACGAGCAGTACTTC,CASSAYSGGSYEQYF
TRBV7-9,TRBJ1-1,-,-,TGTGCCAGCAGCTCTTTGGGGGCTAGGAACACTGAAGCTTTCTTT,CASSSLGARNTEAFF
TRBV29-1,TRBJ2-7,-,-,TGCAGCGTTGTGACTACCCTTACCTACGAGCAGTACTTC,CSVVTTLTYEQYF
TRBV6-5,TRBJ2-7,-,-,TGTGCCAGCAGCCCCGGCGGGGGCGTCTACGAGCAGTACTTC,CASSPGGGVYEQYF
TRBV7-9,TRBJ2-7,-,TRBD1,TGTGCCAGCAGCTCGCAATTGTCGTCAGGGGGCGATTTCGAGCAGTACTTC,CASSSQLSSGGDFEQYF
TRBV27,TRBJ2-7,-,-,TGTGCCAGCAGTTTTTTGGGGGCTCCCTACGAGCAGTACTTC,CASSFLGAPYEQYF
TRBV6-1,TRBJ2-3,few,TRBD2,TGTGCCAGCACCGGGACTAGCGGGCCCGTTACGCAGTATTTT,CASTGTSGPVTQYF
TRBV7-6,TRBJ1-1,-,TRBD1,TGTGCCAGCAGCTTAGGCTGGGACAGGGGAATGAACACTGAAGCTTTCTTT,CASSLGWDRGMNTEAFF
TRBV19,TRBJ1-3,-,-,TGTGCCAGTAGTACCCGACAGGCCTCTGGAAACACCATATATTTT,CASSTRQASGNTIYF
TRBV4-2,TRBJ1-6,-,-,TGTGCCAGCAGCCTCGGAGGGCCTCTCCACTTT,CASSLGGPLHF
TRBV9,TRBJ2-6,-,TRBD2,TGTGCCAGCAGCCAAAGGACTAGCGGGGGATCTGGGGCCAACGTCCTGACTTTC,CASSQRTSGGSGANVLTF
TRBV6-1,TRBJ2-7,-,TRBD1,TGTGCCAGCAGTCGAACCGGGACAGGGCTTAGGGAGCAGTACTTC,CASSRTGTGLREQYF
TRBV5-1,TRBJ1-4,few,-,TGCGCCAGCAGCGCCGGGTCTGCTGAAAAACTGTTTTTT,CASSAGSAEKLFF
TRBV29-1,TRBJ2-7,-,TRBD1,TGCAGCGTCTTCGGGACAGACACCTACGAGCAGTACTTC,CSVFGTDTYEQYF
TRBV4-1,TRBJ2-5,few,TRBD2,TGCGCCAGCAGCCAAAGAGCGGGGGGGCGTCAAGAGACCCAGTACTTC,CASSQRAGGRQETQYF
TRBV4-2,TRBJ1-4,-,-,TGTGCCAGCAGCCAAGGAGGTACGGAAAAACTGTTTTTT,CASSQGGTEKLFF
TRBV27,TRBJ2-7,-,-,TGTGCCAGCAGTTTATCTCTACTAGCAGCCTACGAGCAGTACTTC,CASSLSLLAAYEQYF
TRBV15,TRBJ1-6,-,-,TGTGCCACCAGCGCGGCCCCGACAGGATCACCCCTCCACTTT,CATSAAPTGSPLHF
TRBV28,TRBJ1-3,few,-,TGTGCCAGCAGTCTGCGGGGACGCTCCTCTGGAAACACCATATATTTT,CASSLRGRSSGNTIYF
TRBV28,TRBJ2-5,-,-,TGTGCCAGCAGTTTACAGGGTTTGGGCAGAGAGACCCAGTACTTC,CASSLQGLGRETQYF
TRBV11-2,TRBJ1-1,-,TRBD1,TGTGCCAGCAGCTTAGATAAGGGACAGAAGAACACTGAAGCTTTCTTT,CASSLDKGQKNTEAFF
TRBV2,TRBJ2-3,-,TRBD1,TGTGCCAGCAGCGACAGGGGTAATACGCAGTATTTT,CASSDRGNTQYF
TRBV7-2,TRBJ2-3,-,TRBD1,TGTGCCAGCAGCCGGACAGGGAGAACAGATACGCAGTATTTT,CASSRTGRTDTQYF
TRBV4-1,TRBJ2-2,-,-,TGCGCCAGCAGACCCCGGGACACTCTCACCGGGGAGCTGTTTTTT,CASRPRDTLTGELFF
TRBV15,TRBJ2-7,-,-,TGTGCCACCAGCAGAGATTCCGGTGGCGAGCAGTACTTC,CATSRDSGGEQYF
TRBV4-3,TRBJ1-1,few,TRBD1,TGCGCCAGCAGCCAAGGACTTAACAGGGGGCGGACTGAAGCTTTCTTT,CASSQGLNRGRTEAFF
TRBV25-1,TRBJ2-5,once,-,TGTGCCAGCAGTGAACTCAGGGTAGGAGAGACCCAGTACTTC,CASSELRVGETQYF
TRBV4-1,TRBJ2-1,-,TRBD2,TGCGCCAGCAGCCAAGACGGGAGGCGGAACAATGAGCAGTTCTTC,CASSQDGRRNNEQFF
TRBV29-1,TRBJ2-7,-,TRBD1,TGCAGCGTCTCCCGGGACAGGGGTGACGAGCAGTACTTC,CSVSRDRGDEQYF
TRBV5-4,TRBJ2-3,-,-,TGTGCCAGCAGCTTGGTAGTCGGGGGAAGCACAGATACGCAGTATTTT,CASSLVVGGSTDTQYF
TRBV7-9,TRBJ1-3,-,-,TGTGCCAGCAGCTTAGGAGCAGGCGCCTCTGGAAACACCATATATTTT,CASSLGAGASGNTIYF
TRBV2,TRBJ2-3,few,TRBD1,TGTGCCAGCAGTCCTCGACAGGGGGCATCAGATACGCAGTATTTT,CASSPRQGASDTQYF
TRBV7-9,TRBJ2-5,-,TRBD2,TGTGCCAGCAGCTCTCTGACTAGCGGGGGAGCGCAAGAGACCCAGTACTTC,CASSSLTSGGAQETQYF
TRBV7-2,TRBJ1-2,once,TRBD1,TGTGCCAGCAGCCTCGGGACAGCCGGCTACACCTTC,CASSLGTAGYTF
TRBV4-3,TRBJ1-2,-,TRBD1,TGCGCCAGCAGCCAAGGGACAGGTGCGGGCTATGGCTACACCTTC,CASSQGTGAGYGYTF
TRBV4-3,TRBJ2-1,few,TRBD1,TGCGCCAGCAGCCATGAGGGGGCTGGGGACAATGAGCAGTTCTTC,CASSHEGAGDNEQFF
TRBV10-1,TRBJ2-2,-,-,TGCGCCAGCAGCCGACAGTACACCGGGGAGCTGTTTTTT,CASSRQYTGELFF
TRBV7-9,TRBJ1-1,-,-,TGTGCCAGCAGCCGCACAGGAGAAGCTTTCTTT,CASSRTGEAFF
TRBV25-1,TRBJ1-6,-,TRBD1,TGTGCCAGCAGTGAATTGTGGGACAGCTCCTATAATTCACCCCTCCACTTT,CASSELWDSSYNSPLHF
TRBV27,TRBJ1-2,-,-,TGTGCCAGCAGTTTAAGGGGAAGCTATGGCTACACCTTC,CASSLRGSYGYTF
TRBV18,TRBJ2-7,once,-,TGTGCCAGCTCACCTACGCAGGGTCGACCCCACTCCTACGAGCAGTACTTC,CASSPTQGRPHSYEQYF
TRBV11-3,TRBJ2-7,few,TRBD1,TGTGCCAGCAGCCTCACAGGGGCCTCCTACGAGCAGTACTTC,CASSLTGASYEQYF